Below are 2 T cell receptor beta chains sequenced from a single sample in a study of early T cells in non-severe SARS-CoV-2 infection (dated by TCRdb to about 2021). The method behind the library was 5' RACE. The reads were generated on a NextSeq 500. The public reads were run again by TCRdb, first through fastp at Q25 and then through MiXCR, and only productive beta chains were kept. A single entry per CDR3 protein holds the most common genes and DNA from its merged rows. The sample includes roughly 48,000 distinct CDR3 sequences, with just over 8% observed a single time. 9.4% of the sample goes to the ten largest clones. Sequencing was done on a sample of whole blood. These TCRs come from an adult who was a healthcare worker with PCR-confirmed SARS-CoV-2 infection or an uninfected control (not recorded which).

This clonotype was seen more than once but under ten times. This chain connects TRBV6-6 to TRBJ1-2; 7 positions match TRBD1. There are 13 residues in the CDR3. Germline CDR1 and CDR2: MNHNY and SVGAGI (reference sequence). J was trimmed by 5 bases and V by 6 bases; bases with no gene match: 6. CDR3 region: CASSGGQTYGYTF. CDR3 nucleotide sequence: TGTGCCAGCAGCGGGGGACAGACGTATGGCTACACCTTC.

This clonotype was seen at least ten times. The chain employs TRBV7-9 and TRBJ1-3; TRBD1 matches 7 bases. V was clipped by 4 bases and J by 0 bases; unmatched bases: 3. Germline CDR1 is SEHNR and CDR2 is FQNEAQ (reference sequence). The CDR3 loop spans 15 amino acids. CDR3 nucleotide sequence: TGTGCCAGCAGCTCGACAGGGTACTCTGGAAACACCATATATTTT. Its translation is CASSSTGYSGNTIYF.